Each of the 11 T cell receptor beta chains below was sequenced from the same sample in a study of cytomegalovirus exposure and HLA in healthy donors. The assay was immunoSEQ multiplex PCR, and TCRdb's table has in-frame clones only and misses some. The data show 56,000 or so clones, around 93% seen once. The sequencing input was PBMCs. The receptors stem from a woman under 30 in good health and CMV-seropositive.

This rearrangement joins TRBV7-3 to TRBJ2-1, with 11 bases that match TRBD2. The CDR3 sequence is 15 residues long. The germline gives CDR1 SGHTA, CDR2 FQGTGA. Germline trimming cut 3 bases from V and 3 bases from J; bases unmatched to any gene: 1. The CDR3 here is CASSLTSGVYNEQFF. The CDR3 nucleotides read TGTGCCAGCAGCTTGACTAGCGGGGTCTACAATGAGCAGTTCTTC.

This clone came up a few times. The chain joins TRBV5-1 to TRBJ2-2; TRBD2 matches 10 bases. This CDR3 is built from 15 residues. Germline V gene lookup returns CDR1 SGHRS and CDR2 YFSETQ. After removal of 3 bases from V and 7 bases from J, the junction contained 6 bases not matched to a gene. This chain's CDR3 is CASSWSGGAIGELFF. CDR3 DNA sequence: TGCGCCAGCAGCTGGAGCGGGGGGGCTATCGGGGAGCTGTTTTTT.

The V and J genes are TRBV6-1 and TRBJ2-1; D unresolved. This CDR3 spans 13 amino acids. The ends were cut back, 1 base at V and 8 bases at J, with 9 bases in the middle. Germline CDR1 is MNHNS and CDR2 is SASEGT. CDR3 in DNA: TGTGCCAGCAGTGAAGTAAGACGGGATGAGCAGTTCTTC. Translating gives CASSEVRRDEQFF.

The rearrangement links TRBV7-2 to TRBJ1-3; no clear D. Trimming left V 5 bases short and J 0 bases short, with 14 bases between. CDR3 length equals 16 residues. Germline V CDR1 and CDR2: SGHTA, FQGNSA. The CDR3 reads CASSRVGDLSGNTIYF. The CDR3 region has the DNA TGTGCCAGCAGCCGCGTCGGGGATCTCTCTGGAAACACCATATATTTT.

The rearrangement joins TRBV4-3 to TRBJ1-1; D is ambiguous. The germline V and J ends were trimmed by 0 bases and 5 bases, with 7 bases remaining between them. The CDR3 sequence is 13 residues long. Per germline, CDR1 LGHNA and CDR2 YSLEER. In nucleotides, the CDR3 is TGCGCCAGCAGCCAAGATCGGGGAACTGAAGCTTTCTTT. Amino acid sequence: CASSQDRGTEAFF.

V is TRBV4-1 and J is TRBJ1-2; TRBD1 is a possible D gene (6 bases). Germline-derived CDR1 and CDR2 are MGHRA and YSYEKL. V lost 2 bases, J lost 0 bases, and 7 bases lay in between. There are 14 residues in the CDR3. CDR3 loop: CASSQQGTNYGYTF. Here the CDR3 DNA reads TGCGCCAGCAGCCAACAGGGGACTAACTATGGCTACACCTTC.

This clone was seen only once. The rearrangement links TRBV10-1 to TRBJ2-3, with 10 bases aligning to TRBD2. Germline V gives CDR1 WNHNN, CDR2 SYGVQD (reference sequence). With V trimmed by 9 bases and J by 3 bases, 3 bases remained unmatched. The CDR3 is 13 amino acids. The CDR3 sequence is CASSAGGTDTQYF. The DNA of the CDR3 is TGCGCCAGTTCAGCGGGGGGGACAGATACGCAGTATTTT.

The chain combines TRBV10-3 with TRBJ2-1, with TRBD1 matching 7 bases. CDR3 length equals 17 residues. Germline V gene data show CDR1 as ENHRY and CDR2 as SYGVKD. Trimming at V came to 7 bases and at J to 3 bases, leaving 15 bases not matched to a gene. This CDR3 reads CAIIRDRVSRVYNEQFF. The DNA of the CDR3 is TGTGCCATCATTCGCGACAGGGTATCGCGGGTCTACAATGAGCAGTTCTTC.

This clone was seen only once. V gene TRBV10-3 combines with J gene TRBJ1-1, with D uncertain. CDR3 size: 13 residues. Germline CDR1 and CDR2: ENHRY and SYGVKD. The germline V and J ends were trimmed by 0 bases and 9 bases, with 11 bases remaining between them. CDR3 residues: CAISESREPQAFF. The CDR3 bases are TGTGCCATCAGTGAGTCGAGGGAACCGCAAGCTTTCTTT.

V gene TRBV4-3 combines with J gene TRBJ1-2, with 7 bases that match TRBD1. V trimming: 0 bases; J trimming: 1 base; junction bases outside the gene matches: 8. The CDR3 totals 17 residues. CDR1 and CDR2 (germline): LGHNA, YSLEER. CDR3 nucleotide sequence: TGCGCCAGCAGCCAAGATCTCCCGACAGGGATTAACTATGGCTACACCTTC. This translates into CASSQDLPTGINYGYTF.

This clone is a singleton in its sample. The V call is TRBV7-2, the J call TRBJ1-1; 8 bases align to TRBD1. V lost 3 bases, J lost 3 bases, and 9 bases stayed unmatched. Germline values: CDR1 SGHTA, CDR2 FQGNSA. CDR3 length equals 16 residues. The CDR3 reads CASSFQQGGGYTEAFF. The CDR3 nucleotides read TGTGCCAGCAGCTTTCAACAGGGGGGAGGGTACACTGAAGCTTTCTTT.